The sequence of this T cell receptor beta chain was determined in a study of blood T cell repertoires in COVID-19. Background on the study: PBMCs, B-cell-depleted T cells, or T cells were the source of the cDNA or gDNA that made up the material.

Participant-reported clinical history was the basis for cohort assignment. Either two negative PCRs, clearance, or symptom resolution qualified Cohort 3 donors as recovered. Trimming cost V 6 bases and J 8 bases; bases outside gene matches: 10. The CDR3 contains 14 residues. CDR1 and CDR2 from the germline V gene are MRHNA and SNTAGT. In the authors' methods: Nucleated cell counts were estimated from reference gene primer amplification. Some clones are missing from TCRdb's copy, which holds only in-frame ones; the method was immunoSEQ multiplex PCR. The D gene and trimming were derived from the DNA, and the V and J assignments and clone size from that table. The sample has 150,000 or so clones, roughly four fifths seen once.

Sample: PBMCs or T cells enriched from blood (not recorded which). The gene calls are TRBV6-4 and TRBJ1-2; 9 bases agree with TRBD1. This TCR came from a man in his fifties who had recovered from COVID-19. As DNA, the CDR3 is TGTGCCAGCAGCCAGGGACAGGGCCACCGGGGCTACACCTTC. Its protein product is CASSQGQGHRGYTF.